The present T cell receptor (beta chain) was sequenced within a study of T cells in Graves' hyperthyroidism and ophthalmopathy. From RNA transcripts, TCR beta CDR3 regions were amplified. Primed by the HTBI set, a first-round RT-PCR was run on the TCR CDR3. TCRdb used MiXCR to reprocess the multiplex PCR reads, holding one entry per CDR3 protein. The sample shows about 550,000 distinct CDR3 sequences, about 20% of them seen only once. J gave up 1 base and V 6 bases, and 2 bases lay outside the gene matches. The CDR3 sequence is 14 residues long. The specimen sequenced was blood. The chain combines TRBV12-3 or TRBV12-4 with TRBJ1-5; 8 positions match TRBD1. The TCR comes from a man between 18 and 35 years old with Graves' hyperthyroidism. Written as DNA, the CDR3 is TGTGCCAGCAGCGACAGGGGAAGCAATCAGCCCCAGCATTTT. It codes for CASSDRGSNQPQHF.